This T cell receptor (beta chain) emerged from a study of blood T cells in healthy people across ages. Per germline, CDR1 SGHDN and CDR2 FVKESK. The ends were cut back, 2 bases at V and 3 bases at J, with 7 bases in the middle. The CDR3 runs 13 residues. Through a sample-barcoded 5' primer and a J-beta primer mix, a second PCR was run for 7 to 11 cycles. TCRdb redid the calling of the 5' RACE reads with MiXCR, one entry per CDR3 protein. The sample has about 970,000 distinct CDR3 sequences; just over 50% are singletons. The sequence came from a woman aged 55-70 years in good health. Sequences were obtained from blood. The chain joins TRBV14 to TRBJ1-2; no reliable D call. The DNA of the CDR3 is TGTGCCAGCAGCCAAACCCGAGACTATGGCTACACCTTC. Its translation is CASSQTRDYGYTF.